This TCR beta chain is drawn from a study of blood T cell repertoires in COVID-19 (dated by TCRdb to about 2020). For context, the study as a whole: The collaborator samples originated in the United States, Italy and Spain and spanned the acute and convalescent phases of COVID-19. The prospective study material was composed of cDNA or gDNA derived from T cells, B-cell-depleted T cells, or PBMCs. Subjects who had been exposed to COVID-19, were actively infected with it, or had recovered from it provided the deeply sampled blood TCRbeta repertoires that made up the dataset. The repertoires were released in a freely available public database intended as a resource for research on the immune response to SARS-CoV-2. The samples were drawn from two sources: the first 160 participants of the ongoing ImmuneRACE study, and 1,000 to 1,500 subjects contributed by 6 global collaborators. A de-identified subject ID, COVID-19 status, age in years and sex were almost always included in the sample metadata. HLA class I and class II types, where available, came from metadata supplied by the sample provider rather than from assay-based typing.

Participants in the prospective study were enrolled through a virtual design, were aged roughly 18 to 90 years, and lived in fewer than 30 United States geographic areas. Cohort assignment in the prospective study relied on participant-reported clinical history from a screening survey and a study questionnaire. Exposed participants had been in contact with someone with a PCR-confirmed or clinician-diagnosed COVID-19 case within 2 weeks of study entry. In the prospective study, mobile phlebotomists collected whole blood, serum and a nasopharyngeal or oropharyngeal swab from each participant. Over an approximately two-month period, participants in the prospective study had the option of providing additional blood draws and questionnaires. Before DNA extraction, blood samples from the prospective study were shipped at room temperature or frozen. The immunoSEQ Assay, a bias-controlled multiplex PCR, was used to amplify TCRbeta CDR3 regions from genomic DNA. The authors' pipeline ran thus. Nucleated cell counts per sample were estimated from amplification of reference gene primers within the assay. To quantify the absolute abundance of each unique TCRbeta CDR3 rearrangement, sequence reads were collapsed and filtered. For each sample, productive Simpson clonality was calculated by taking the square root of Simpson's diversity index across productive rearrangements. TCRdb mirrors the immuneACCESS table, restricted to in-frame sequences. Some clones are absent from its copies; in checked studies, under half trace to an unresolved V gene, and the reason for the others is unknown. The V and J calls and clone size come from that table; D and trimming were worked out from the DNA. This sample is represented by around 140,000 clones; about nine tenths of them were singletons. The top ten clones comprise 4% of the sample.

Concerning this clone: It has no known antigen specificity. The input lacks base qualities; no much larger clone sits a single base away.

Summary of the overall study and its limitations: How much clinical and demographic metadata was included differed by source and by participant, and the metadata was provided uncurated.

Sequenced material: PBMCs or T cells enriched from blood (not recorded which). The TCR was taken from a woman aged 40 to 49 who had been exposed to COVID-19.

The DNA reads as follows: TGTGCCAGCAGTTTTGAGAGGGCTGGGGATTCACCCCTCCACTTT. The encoded protein is CASSFERAGDSPLHF. The sequence is built from TRBV28 and TRBJ1-6, with the D gene not confidently named. V drops 3 bases and J drops 8 bases, leaving 14 bases in between. The CDR3 covers 15 residues, taking in both the cysteine and the phenylalanine. Just CDR3 DNA is preserved here, 45 bases in frame from base 1. According to the germline V gene, CDR1 reads MDHEN and CDR2 reads SYDVKM. The full variable domain, completed from the reference TRBV28 and TRBJ1-6 proteins outside the CDR3, reads DVKVTQSSRYLVKRTGEKVFLECVQDMDHENMFWYRQDPGLGLRLIYFSYDVKMKEKGDIPEGYSVSREKKERFSLILESASTNQTSMYLCASSFERAGDSPLHFGNGTRLTVT.